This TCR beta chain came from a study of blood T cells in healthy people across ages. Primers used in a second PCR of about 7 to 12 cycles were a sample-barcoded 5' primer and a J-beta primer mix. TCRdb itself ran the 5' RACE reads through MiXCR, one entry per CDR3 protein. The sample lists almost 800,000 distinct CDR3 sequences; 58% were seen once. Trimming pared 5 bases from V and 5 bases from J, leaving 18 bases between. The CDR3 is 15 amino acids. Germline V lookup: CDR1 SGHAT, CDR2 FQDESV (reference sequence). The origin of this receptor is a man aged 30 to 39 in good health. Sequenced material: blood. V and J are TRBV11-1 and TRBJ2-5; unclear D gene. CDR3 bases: TGTGCCAGCAGCATGGGCGCGCCTTCGTGGGAGACCCAGTACTTC. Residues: CASSMGAPSWETQYF.